Presented here are 16 T cell receptor beta chains from one specimen sequenced in a study of T-cell memory formation after mild COVID-19. MiXCR was run by TCRdb on the 5' RACE reads, yielding one entry per CDR3 protein. The sample holds a few hundred thousand distinct CDR3 sequences, approximately 19% seen once. Sequencing input: PBMCs or a T cell subset sorted from them (not recorded which). Receptors were obtained from a man aged 18 to 30 who had mild COVID-19 (a few samples of this study predate the infection). Cell type and time point are not known.

This clonotype was counted a few times. The V and J genes are TRBV5-1 and TRBJ1-2; D is possibly TRBD1 (6 bases). V gave up 1 base and J gave up 6 bases, with 16 bases separating them. CDR3 size: 15 residues. CDR1 is SGHRS and CDR2 is YFSETQ in the germline V gene. This CDR3 reads CASSLIPAGGDGYTF. The CDR3 DNA reads TGCGCCAGCAGCTTGATCCCAGCGGGGGGCGATGGCTACACCTTC.

The V and J genes are TRBV4-2 and TRBJ2-5; the D gene is possibly TRBD2 (6 bases). Between the trimmed V and J ends, which lost 1 base and 2 bases, there was a span of 17 bases. From germline, CDR1 is LGHNA and CDR2 YNFKEQ. The CDR3 runs 17 residues. The CDR3 DNA is TGTGCCAGCAGCCAAGGGGATGAGGGGCGGGGTCAAGAGACCCAGTACTTC. It specifies CASSQGDEGRGQETQYF.

CDR3: CASSLVGGGLTGELFF. DNA of the CDR3: TGTGCCAGCAGCTTGGTCGGGGGGGGCCTCACCGGGGAGCTGTTTTTT. The chain is built from TRBV5-4 and TRBJ2-2; 8 bases match TRBD2. The germline V gene has CDR1 SGHNT and CDR2 YYREEE (reference sequence). The V and J ends lost 0 bases and 4 bases, in that order; junction bases with no gene match: 5. The CDR3 extends over 16 amino acids.

This clonotype showed up just a few times. This sequence joins TRBV5-6 and TRBJ1-2, with D tentatively TRBD1 (5 bases). Trimming took off 3 bases at V and 4 bases at J, with 13 bases between the two ends. The CDR3 spans 14 residues. Germline CDR1 and CDR2: SGHDT and YYEEEE. CDR3 loop: CASSSVGVPYGYTF. Written as DNA, the CDR3 is TGTGCCAGCAGCTCCGTAGGGGTTCCCTATGGCTACACCTTC.

The rearrangement uses TRBV27 and TRBJ2-5; unclear D gene. The germline V gene encodes CDR1 MNHEY and CDR2 SMNVEV (reference sequence). The CDR3 is made up of 14 amino acids. Trimming pared 5 bases from V and 4 bases from J, leaving 14 bases between. The CDR3 reads CASSPSGAAETQYF. The CDR3 DNA follows: TGTGCCAGCAGTCCCTCGGGTGCAGCAGAGACCCAGTACTTC.

CDR3 sequence reads: CASSQDRGPTNSPLHF. CDR3 in DNA: TGCGCCAGCAGCCAGGACAGGGGGCCTACGAATTCACCCCTCCACTTT. The chain has TRBV4-3 and TRBJ1-6; 11 bases fit TRBD1. The CDR3 totals 16 residues. CDR1 is LGHNA, CDR2 YSLEER, per germline. The trim removed 3 bases at V and 7 bases at J, leaving 5 bases unmatched.

The genes are TRBV7-9 and TRBJ2-3; TRBD2 aligns across 13 bases. V lost 7 bases, J lost 0 bases, and 10 bases stayed unmatched. The CDR3 sequence is 18 residues long. The germline V gene has CDR1 SEHNR and CDR2 FQNEAQ (reference sequence). The CDR3 DNA sequence: TGTGCCAGCACCAACCCGGGACTAGCGGGAACTAGCACAGATACGCAGTATTTT. Translating it yields CASTNPGLAGTSTDTQYF.

This clonotype was picked up a small number of times. J is TRBJ2-2 and V is TRBV4-1; D is perhaps TRBD1 (6 bases). The V gene lost 6 bases and the J gene lost 6 bases, with 20 bases spanning the gap. Germline CDR1 is MGHRA and CDR2 is YSYEKL. The length of the CDR3 is 16 residues. The CDR3 reads CASRGANRVIAGELFF. The CDR3, as DNA: TGCGCCAGCAGAGGTGCTAACAGGGTGATCGCCGGGGAGCTGTTTTTT.

This clonotype was picked up a small number of times. This rearrangement joins TRBV9 to TRBJ2-7; 11 nucleotides align to TRBD1. The CDR3 spans 15 residues. After removal of 0 bases from V and 1 base from J, the junction contained 0 bases not matched to a gene. Per the germline V gene, CDR1 is SGDLS and CDR2 is YYNGEE. The CDR3 reads CASSVGDRGSYEQYF. In DNA form, the CDR3 reads TGTGCCAGCAGCGTAGGGGACAGGGGGTCCTACGAGCAGTACTTC.

V usage is TRBV7-3 and J usage is TRBJ2-1; 12 bases match TRBD2. The CDR3 is 17 amino acids. Trimming took 6 bases from V and 1 from J; bases not matched to a gene: 7. The germline V gene has CDR1 SGHTA and CDR2 FQGTGA. DNA for the CDR3: TGTGCCAGCAGTCCTAGCGGGGGGGCCACATCCTACAATGAGCAGTTCTTC. Amino acids: CASSPSGGATSYNEQFF.

This clonotype was observed a few times. The chain combines TRBV7-6 with TRBJ2-7; D might be TRBD1 or TRBD2, each matching 6 bases. The CDR3 sequence is 16 residues long. Germline CDR1 and CDR2: SGHVS and FNYEAQ. The V end was cut by 1 base, the J end by 6 bases, with 19 bases between. The DNA of the CDR3 is TGTGCCAGCAGCTTAGGGTCCGAAGGGGGGTGGCGCGAGCAGTACTTC. It is translated as CASSLGSEGGWREQYF.

This clonotype was recorded a few times. This sequence joins TRBV29-1 and TRBJ1-2; 7 nucleotides match TRBD1. The CDR3 consists of 15 residues. Germline trimming cut 1 base from V and 4 bases from J; bases unmatched to any gene: 9. CDR1 SQVTM and CDR2 ANQGSEA come from the germline V gene. The CDR3 DNA is TGCAGCGTTGAAGCTGAACAGGGGATAGTCTATGGCTACACCTTC. This codes for CSVEAEQGIVYGYTF.

CDR3 DNA sequence: TGTGCCAGCAGCTTAGCGGGGGGTGTCACCGGGGAGCTGTTTTTT. This sequence encodes CASSLAGGVTGELFF. V is TRBV7-2 and J is TRBJ2-2, with a weak D call TRBD2 (6 bases). The V end was cut by 0 bases, the J end by 4 bases, with 9 bases between. CDR1 is SGHTA, CDR2 FQGNSA, per germline. CDR3 length: 15 residues.

V gene TRBV6-5 combines with J gene TRBJ1-1; no clear D. Trimming took 0 bases from V and 7 from J, leaving 12 bases between them. The CDR3 has 14 residues. Looked up from germline, CDR1 is MNHEY and CDR2 is SVGAGI. The CDR3 nucleotides read TGTGCCAGCAGTTACTCGATTATAACTGTTGAAGCTTTCTTT. This codes for CASSYSIITVEAFF.

This clonotype was counted only a few times. The rearrangement uses TRBV6-5 and TRBJ1-1; D is possibly TRBD1 (5 bases). Germline V CDR1 and CDR2: MNHEY, SVGAGI. The CDR3 is made up of 14 amino acids. Trimming took off 6 bases at V and 3 bases at J, with 14 bases between the two ends. CDR3 loop: CASRPTGPDTEAFF. The CDR3 region has the DNA TGTGCCAGCAGACCAACAGGTCCCGACACTGAAGCTTTCTTT.

The chain combines TRBV5-1 with TRBJ2-1, with D possibly TRBD1 on 7 matching bases. The germline CDR1 and CDR2 sequences are SGHRS and YFSETQ. The CDR3 loop spans 16 amino acids. Trimming removed 4 bases at V and 3 bases at J, with 17 bases between. CDR3: CASSASGGRIYNEQFF. The CDR3, as DNA: TGCGCCAGCAGCGCCTCAGGGGGGAGAATCTACAATGAGCAGTTCTTC.